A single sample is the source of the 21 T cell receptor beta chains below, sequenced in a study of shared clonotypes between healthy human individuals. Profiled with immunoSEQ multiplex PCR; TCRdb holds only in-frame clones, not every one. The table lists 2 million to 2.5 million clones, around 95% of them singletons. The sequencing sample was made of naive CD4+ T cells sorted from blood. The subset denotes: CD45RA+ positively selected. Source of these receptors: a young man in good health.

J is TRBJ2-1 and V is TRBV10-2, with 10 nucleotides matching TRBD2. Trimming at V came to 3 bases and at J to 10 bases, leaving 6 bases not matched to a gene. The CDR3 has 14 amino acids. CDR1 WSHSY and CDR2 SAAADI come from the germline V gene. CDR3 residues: CASSERTSGGEQFF. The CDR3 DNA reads TGCGCCAGCAGTGAAAGGACTAGCGGAGGGGAGCAGTTCTTC.

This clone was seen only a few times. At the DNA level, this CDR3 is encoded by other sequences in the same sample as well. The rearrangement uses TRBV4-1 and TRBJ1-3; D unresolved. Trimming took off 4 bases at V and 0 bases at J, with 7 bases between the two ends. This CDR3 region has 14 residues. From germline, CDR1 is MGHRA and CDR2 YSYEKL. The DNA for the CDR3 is TGCGCCAGCAGCCTGCCGGGCTCTGGAAACACCATATATTTT. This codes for CASSLPGSGNTIYF.

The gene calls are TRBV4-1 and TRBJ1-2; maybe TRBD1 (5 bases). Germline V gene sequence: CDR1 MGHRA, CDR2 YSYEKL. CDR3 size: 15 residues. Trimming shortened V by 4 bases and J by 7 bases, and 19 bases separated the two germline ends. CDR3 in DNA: TGCGCCAGCAGCCGCAACCGGGACGAAACCAGTGGCTACACCTTC. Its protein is CASSRNRDETSGYTF.

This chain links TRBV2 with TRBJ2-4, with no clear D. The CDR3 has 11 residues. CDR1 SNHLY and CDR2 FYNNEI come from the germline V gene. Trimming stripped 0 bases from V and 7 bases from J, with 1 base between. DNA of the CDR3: TGTGCCAGCAGTGAAGCTAACATTCAGTACTTC. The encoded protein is CASSEANIQYF.

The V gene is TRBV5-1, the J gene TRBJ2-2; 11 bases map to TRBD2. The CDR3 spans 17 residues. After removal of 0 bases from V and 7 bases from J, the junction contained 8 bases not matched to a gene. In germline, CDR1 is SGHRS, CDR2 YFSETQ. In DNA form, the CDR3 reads TGCGCCAGCAGCTTGGCCCCACTAGCGGGAGCGGGCGGGGAGCTGTTTTTT. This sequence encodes CASSLAPLAGAGGELFF.

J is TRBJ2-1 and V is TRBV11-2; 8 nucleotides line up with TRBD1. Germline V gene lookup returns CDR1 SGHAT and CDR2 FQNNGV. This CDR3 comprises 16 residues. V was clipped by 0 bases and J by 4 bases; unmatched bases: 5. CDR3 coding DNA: TGTGCCAGCAGCTTAGAGGACAGGGCGGGATACAATGAGCAGTTCTTC. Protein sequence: CASSLEDRAGYNEQFF.

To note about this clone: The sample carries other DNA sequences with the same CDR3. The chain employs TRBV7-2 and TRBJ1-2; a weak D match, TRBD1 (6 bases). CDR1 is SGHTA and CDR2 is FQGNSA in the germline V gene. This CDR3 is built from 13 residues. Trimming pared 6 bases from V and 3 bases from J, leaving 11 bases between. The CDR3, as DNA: TGTGCCAGCAGTACAGGGAGCGACTATGGCTACACCTTC. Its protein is CASSTGSDYGYTF.

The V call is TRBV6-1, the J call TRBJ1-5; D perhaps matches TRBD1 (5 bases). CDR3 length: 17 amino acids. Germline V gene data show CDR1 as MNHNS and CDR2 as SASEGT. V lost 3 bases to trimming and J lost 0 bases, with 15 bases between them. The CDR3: CASSERQSPISNQPQHF. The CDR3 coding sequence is TGTGCCAGCAGTGAGCGACAGAGTCCGATTAGCAATCAGCCCCAGCATTTT.

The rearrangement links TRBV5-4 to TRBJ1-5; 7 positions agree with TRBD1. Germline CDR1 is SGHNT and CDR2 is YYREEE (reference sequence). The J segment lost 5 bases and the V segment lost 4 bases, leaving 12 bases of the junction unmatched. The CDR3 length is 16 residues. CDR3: CASSTGPGQLDQPQHF. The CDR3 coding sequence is TGTGCCAGCAGCACCGGACCGGGACAGCTTGATCAGCCCCAGCATTTT. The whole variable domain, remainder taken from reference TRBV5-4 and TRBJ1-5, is ETGVTQSPTHLIKTRGQQVTLRCSSQSGHNTVSWYQQALGQGPQFIFQYYREEENGRGNFPPRFSGLQFPNYSSELNVNALELDDSALYLCASSTGPGQLDQPQHFGDGTRLSIL.

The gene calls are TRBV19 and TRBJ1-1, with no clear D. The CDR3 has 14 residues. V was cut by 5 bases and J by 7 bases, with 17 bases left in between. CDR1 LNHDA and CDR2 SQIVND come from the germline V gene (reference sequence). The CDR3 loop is CASSRLRTAHEAFF. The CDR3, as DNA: TGTGCCAGTAGTCGGCTTCGTACGGCGCATGAAGCTTTCTTT.

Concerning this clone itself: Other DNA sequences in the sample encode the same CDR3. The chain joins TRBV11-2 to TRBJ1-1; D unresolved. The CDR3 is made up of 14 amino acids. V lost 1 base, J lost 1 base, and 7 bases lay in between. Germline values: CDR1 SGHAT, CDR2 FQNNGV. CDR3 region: CASSLGRKNTEAFF. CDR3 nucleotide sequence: TGTGCCAGCAGCTTAGGACGAAAGAACACTGAAGCTTTCTTT.

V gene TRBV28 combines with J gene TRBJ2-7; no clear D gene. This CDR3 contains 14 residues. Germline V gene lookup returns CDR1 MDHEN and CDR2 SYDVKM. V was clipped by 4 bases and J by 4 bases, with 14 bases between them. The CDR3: CASSSPPTLYEQYF. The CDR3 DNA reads TGTGCCAGCAGTTCCCCACCGACACTTTACGAGCAGTACTTC. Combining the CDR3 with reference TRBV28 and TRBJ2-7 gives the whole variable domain DVKVTQSSRYLVKRTGEKVFLECVQDMDHENMFWYRQDPGLGLRLIYFSYDVKMKEKGDIPEGYSVSREKKERFSLILESASTNQTSMYLCASSSPPTLYEQYFGPGTRLTVT.

CDR3 protein: CASSEAGFYGYTF. The CDR3 nucleotides read TGTGCCAGCAGTGAAGCAGGGTTCTATGGCTACACCTTC. This chain uses TRBV2 with TRBJ1-2, with D unclear. In germline, CDR1 is SNHLY, CDR2 FYNNEI. The CDR3 is 13 amino acids. V lost 0 bases, J lost 4 bases, and 6 bases lay in between.

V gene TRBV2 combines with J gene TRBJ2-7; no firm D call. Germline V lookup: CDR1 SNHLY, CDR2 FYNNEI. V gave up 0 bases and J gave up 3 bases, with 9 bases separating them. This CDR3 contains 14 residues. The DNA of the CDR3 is TGTGCCAGCAGTGAAGCGGTCGGAAACTACGAGCAGTACTTC. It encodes CASSEAVGNYEQYF. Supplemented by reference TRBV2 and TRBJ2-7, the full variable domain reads EPEVTQTPSHQVTQMGQEVILRCVPISNHLYFYWYRQILGQKVEFLVSFYNNEISEKSEIFDDQFSVERPDGSNFTLKIRSTKLEDSAMYFCASSEAVGNYEQYFGPGTRLTVT.

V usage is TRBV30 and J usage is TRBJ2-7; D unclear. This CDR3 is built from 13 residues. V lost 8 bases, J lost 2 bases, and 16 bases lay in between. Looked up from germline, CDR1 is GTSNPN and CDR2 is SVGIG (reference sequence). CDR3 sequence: CAGPDVHTYEQYF. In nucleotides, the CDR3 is TGTGCCGGTCCGGACGTTCATACCTACGAGCAGTACTTC.

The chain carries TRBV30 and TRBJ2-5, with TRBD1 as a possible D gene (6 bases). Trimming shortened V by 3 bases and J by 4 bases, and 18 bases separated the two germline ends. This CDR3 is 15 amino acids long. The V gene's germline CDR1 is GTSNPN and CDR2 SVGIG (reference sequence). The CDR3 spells CAWSLVAQGRETQYF. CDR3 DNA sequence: TGTGCCTGGAGCTTGGTCGCGCAGGGGAGAGAGACCCAGTACTTC.

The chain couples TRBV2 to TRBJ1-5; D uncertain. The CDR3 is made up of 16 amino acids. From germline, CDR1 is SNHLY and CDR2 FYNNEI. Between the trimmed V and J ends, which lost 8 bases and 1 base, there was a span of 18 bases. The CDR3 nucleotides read TGTGCCAGCTCATTGGGCCGGACGGTCAGCAATCAGCCCCAGCATTTT. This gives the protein CASSLGRTVSNQPQHF. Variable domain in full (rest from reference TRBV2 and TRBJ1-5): EPEVTQTPSHQVTQMGQEVILRCVPISNHLYFYWYRQILGQKVEFLVSFYNNEISEKSEIFDDQFSVERPDGSNFTLKIRSTKLEDSAMYFCASSLGRTVSNQPQHFGDGTRLSIL.

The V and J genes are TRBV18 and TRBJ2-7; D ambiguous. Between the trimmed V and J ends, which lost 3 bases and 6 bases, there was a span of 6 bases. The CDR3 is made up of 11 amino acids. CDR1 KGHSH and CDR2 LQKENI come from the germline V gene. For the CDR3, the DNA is TGTGCCAGCTCACCTGACGTCGAGCAGTACTTC. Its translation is CASSPDVEQYF.

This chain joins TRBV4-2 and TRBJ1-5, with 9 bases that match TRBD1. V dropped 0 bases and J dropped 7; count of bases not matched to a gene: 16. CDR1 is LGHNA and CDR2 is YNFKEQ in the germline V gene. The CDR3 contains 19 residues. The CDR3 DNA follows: TGTGCCAGCAGCCAAGAGCACAGGGGGCAAAGTCTCTCAGGCCAGCCCCAGCATTTT. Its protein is CASSQEHRGQSLSGQPQHF.

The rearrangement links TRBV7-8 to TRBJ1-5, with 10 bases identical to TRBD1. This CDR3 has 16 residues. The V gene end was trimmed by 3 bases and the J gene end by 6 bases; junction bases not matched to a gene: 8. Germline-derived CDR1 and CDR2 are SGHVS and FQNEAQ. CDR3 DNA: TGTGCCAGCAGCTTTGGGACAGGGGAAGTGAGTCAGCCCCAGCATTTT. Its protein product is CASSFGTGEVSQPQHF.

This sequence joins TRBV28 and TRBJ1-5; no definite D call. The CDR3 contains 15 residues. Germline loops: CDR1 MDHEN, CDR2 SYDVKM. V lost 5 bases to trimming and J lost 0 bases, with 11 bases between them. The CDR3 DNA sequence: TGTGCCAGCAGTCATGACACCTTTAGCAATCAGCCCCAGCATTTT. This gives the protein CASSHDTFSNQPQHF.